The clone carrying this TCR beta chain occurred a few times. The antigen remains undetermined. The sample contains more than one DNA sequence encoding this CDR3. Every bit of the isolated RNA underwent reverse transcription, so sequencing read expressed TCRB transcripts. Generated by immunoSEQ multiplex PCR, the TCRdb table keeps only in-frame clones and is missing some. The sample carries around 290,000 clones, about 8% recorded once. These data belong to a study of beta chain features in type 1 diabetes. Staining for CD45RO/CCR7/CD25/CD127/CD95/CD27 allowed sorting of CD4+ naive, central memory, regulatory and stem cell-like memory cells. The purity of all sorted populations exceeded 95%. Deletions cut 1 base from V and 6 bases from J, with 8 bases between. Germline assignment: CDR1 SGHTA and CDR2 FQGNSA. The CDR3 is made up of 13 amino acids. Study observations and caveats: Significant though moderate, a shortening of TCRB CDR3s appeared in all four CD4+ subsets of Type 1 diabetes patients. More deletions and fewer insertions at VDJ junctions were found in patients with type 1 diabetes.

Specimen: central memory CD4+ T cells from blood. This receptor was obtained from a woman aged 18-29 years in good health. The chain has TRBV7-2 and TRBJ2-3; no definite D call. CDR3 bases: TGTGCCAGCAGCTTAGAGTTTTCGGATACGCAGTATTTT. Its translation: CASSLEFSDTQYF. Filled out from reference TRBV7-2 and TRBJ2-3, the complete variable domain reads GAGVSQSPSNKVTEKGKDVELRCDPISGHTALYWYRQSLGQGLEFLIYFQGNSAPDKSGLPSDRFSAERTGGSVSTLTIQRTQQEDSAVYLCASSLEFSDTQYFGPGTRLTVL.